Each of the 5 T cell receptor beta chains below was sequenced from the same sample in a study of control samples from healthy donors and cancer patients. Sequenced by immunoSEQ multiplex PCR; TCRdb stores in-frame clones only, minus some. Of some 96,000 clones in the sample, roughly 93% are singletons; the top ten hold 8%. The sequenced material came from blood. These receptors originate from a man aged 18 to 29 in good health.

The count of this clone is one. The chain is built from TRBV14 and TRBJ1-1; 10 bases line up with TRBD1. The V segment lost 2 bases and the J segment 1 base; nucleotides outside the gene matches: 4. CDR1 is SGHDN, CDR2 FVKESK, per germline. The CDR3 is 16 residues long. Here the CDR3 DNA reads TGTGCCAGCAGCCAACCAGGGACAGGGGCGAACACTGAAGCTTTCTTT. It codes for CASSQPGTGANTEAFF. The variable domain in full, with the rest retrieved from reference TRBV14 and TRBJ1-1, is EAGVTQFPSHSVIEKGQTVTLRCDPISGHDNLYWYRRVMGKEIKFLLHFVKESKQDESGMPNNRFLAERTGGTYSTLKVQPAELEDSGVYFCASSQPGTGANTEAFFGQGTRLTVV.

Only a few counts were recorded for this clone. The CDR3 region is CASSEWTSVNNEQFF. DNA for the CDR3: TGTGCCAGCAGTGAGTGGACTAGCGTCAACAATGAGCAGTTCTTC. The chain has TRBV2 and TRBJ2-1; 9 nucleotides match TRBD2. From germline, CDR1 is SNHLY and CDR2 FYNNEI. Unmatched junction bases numbered 5, after V lost 3 bases and J lost 5 bases. The CDR3 sequence is 15 residues long.

V is TRBV7-8 and J is TRBJ1-2, with a possible D match to TRBD1 (6 bases). Trimming cost V 8 bases and J 0 bases, with 22 bases left between them. The length of the CDR3 is 17 residues. Germline-derived CDR1 and CDR2 are SGHVS and FQNEAQ. CDR3: CASWGVHREESNYGYTF. DNA for the CDR3: TGTGCCAGCTGGGGGGTTCACAGGGAGGAGTCTAACTATGGCTACACCTTC.

The rearrangement uses TRBV12-5 and TRBJ1-3; no clear D gene. This CDR3 spans 17 amino acids. The germline gives CDR1 LGHNT, CDR2 FRNRAP. V was pared by 5 bases and J by 1 base, with 18 bases between. The CDR3 DNA reads as TGTGCTAGTGGTATGAGACCCCGGGAATCATCTGGAAACACCATATATTTT. Translation gives CASGMRPRESSGNTIYF.

The chain carries TRBV29-1 and TRBJ2-2; D is ambiguous. Germline assignment: CDR1 SQVTM and CDR2 ANQGSEA. The V gene lost 3 bases and the J gene lost 4 bases, with 12 bases spanning the gap. The CDR3 runs to 14 residues. CDR3 DNA sequence: TGCAGCGTTGACATGGGAACGGGCACCGGGGAGCTGTTTTTT. The encoded protein is CSVDMGTGTGELFF.